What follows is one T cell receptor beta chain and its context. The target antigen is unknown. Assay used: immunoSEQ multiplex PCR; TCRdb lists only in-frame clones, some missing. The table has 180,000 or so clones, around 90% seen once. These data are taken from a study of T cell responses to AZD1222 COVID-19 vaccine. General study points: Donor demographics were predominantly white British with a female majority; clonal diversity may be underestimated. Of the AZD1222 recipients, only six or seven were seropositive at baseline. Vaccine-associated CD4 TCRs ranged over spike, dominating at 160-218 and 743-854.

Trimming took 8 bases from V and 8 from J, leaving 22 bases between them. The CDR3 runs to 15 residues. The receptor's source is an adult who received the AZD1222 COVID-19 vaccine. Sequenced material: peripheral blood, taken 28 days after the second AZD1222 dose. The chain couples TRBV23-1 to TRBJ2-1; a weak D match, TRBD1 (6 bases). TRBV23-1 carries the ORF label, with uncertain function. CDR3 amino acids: CASRTKDRINDEQFF. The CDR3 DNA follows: TGCGCCAGCCGAACTAAAGACAGGATAAACGATGAGCAGTTCTTC.